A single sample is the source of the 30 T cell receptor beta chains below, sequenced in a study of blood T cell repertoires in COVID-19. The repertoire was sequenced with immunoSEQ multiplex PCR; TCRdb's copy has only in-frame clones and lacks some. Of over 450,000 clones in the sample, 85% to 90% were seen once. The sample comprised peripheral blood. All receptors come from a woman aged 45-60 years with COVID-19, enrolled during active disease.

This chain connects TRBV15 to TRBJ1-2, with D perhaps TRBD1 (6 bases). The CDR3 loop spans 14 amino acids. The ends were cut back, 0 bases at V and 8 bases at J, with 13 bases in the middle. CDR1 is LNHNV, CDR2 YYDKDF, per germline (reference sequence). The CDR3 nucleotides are TGTGCCACCAGCAGAGATGTAGGGACACGGGGCTACACCTTC. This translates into CATSRDVGTRGYTF.

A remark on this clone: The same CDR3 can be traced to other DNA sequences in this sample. The CDR3 DNA sequence: TGTGCCAGCAGTCCCGACAGGATCTACGAGCAGTACTTC. Amino acid sequence: CASSPDRIYEQYF. The V and J genes are TRBV2 and TRBJ2-7, with a weak D call TRBD1 (6 bases). V lost 5 bases and J 3 bases, leaving 11 bases between the germline ends. Germline loops: CDR1 SNHLY, CDR2 FYNNEI. The CDR3 runs to 13 residues.

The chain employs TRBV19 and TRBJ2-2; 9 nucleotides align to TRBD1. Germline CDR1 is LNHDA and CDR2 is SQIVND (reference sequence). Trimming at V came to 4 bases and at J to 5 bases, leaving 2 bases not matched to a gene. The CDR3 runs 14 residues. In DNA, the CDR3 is TGTGCCAGTAGTACGGGACAGGGAACCGGGGAGCTGTTTTTT. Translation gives CASSTGQGTGELFF.

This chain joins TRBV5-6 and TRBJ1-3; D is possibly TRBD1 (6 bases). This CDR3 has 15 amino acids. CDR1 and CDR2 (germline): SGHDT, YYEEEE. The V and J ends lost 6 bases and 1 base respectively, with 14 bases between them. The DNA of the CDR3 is TGTGCCAGCACCACGCAGGGGACGTCTGGAAACACCATATATTTT. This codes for CASTTQGTSGNTIYF. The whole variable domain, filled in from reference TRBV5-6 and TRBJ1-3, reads DAGVTQSPTHLIKTRGQQVTLRCSPKSGHDTVSWYQQALGQGPQFIFQYYEEEERQRGNFPDRFSGHQFPNYSSELNVNALLLGDSALYLCASTTQGTSGNTIYFGEGSWLTVV.

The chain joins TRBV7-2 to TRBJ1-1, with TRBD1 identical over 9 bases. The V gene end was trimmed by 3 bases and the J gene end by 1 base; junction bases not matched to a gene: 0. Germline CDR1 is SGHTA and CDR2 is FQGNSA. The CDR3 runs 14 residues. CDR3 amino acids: CASSLTGGNTEAFF. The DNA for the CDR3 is TGTGCCAGCAGCTTGACAGGGGGGAACACTGAAGCTTTCTTT.

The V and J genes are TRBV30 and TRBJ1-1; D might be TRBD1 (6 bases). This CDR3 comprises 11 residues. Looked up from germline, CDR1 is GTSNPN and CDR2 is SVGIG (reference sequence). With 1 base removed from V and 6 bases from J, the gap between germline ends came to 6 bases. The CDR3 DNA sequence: TGTGCCTGGAGTGCAGGGGCTGAAGCTTTCTTT. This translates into CAWSAGAEAFF.

CDR3: CASREGLREGYTF. CDR3 DNA: TGTGCCAGCAGGGAGGGACTGCGTGAGGGCTACACCTTC. The rearrangement links TRBV12-3 or TRBV12-4 to TRBJ1-2, with a tentative D call TRBD1 (5 bases). The CDR3 has 13 residues. With 6 bases removed from V and 8 bases from J, the gap between germline ends came to 16 bases.

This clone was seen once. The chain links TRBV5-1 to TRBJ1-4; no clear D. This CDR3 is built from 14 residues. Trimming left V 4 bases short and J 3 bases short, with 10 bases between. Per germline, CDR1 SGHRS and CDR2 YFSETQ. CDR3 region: CASSPGSANEKLFF. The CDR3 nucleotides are TGCGCCAGCAGCCCCGGTTCGGCTAATGAAAAACTGTTTTTT.

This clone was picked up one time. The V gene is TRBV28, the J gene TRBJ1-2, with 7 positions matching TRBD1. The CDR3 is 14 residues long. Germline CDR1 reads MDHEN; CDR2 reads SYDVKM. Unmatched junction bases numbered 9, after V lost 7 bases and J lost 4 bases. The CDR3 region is CASTQGGEVYGYTF. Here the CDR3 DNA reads TGTGCCAGCACCCAAGGGGGCGAGGTCTATGGCTACACCTTC.

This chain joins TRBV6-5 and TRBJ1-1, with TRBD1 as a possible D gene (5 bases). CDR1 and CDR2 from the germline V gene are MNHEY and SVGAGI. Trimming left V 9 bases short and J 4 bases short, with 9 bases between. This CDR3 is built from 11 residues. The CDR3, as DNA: TGTGCCAGTCAGGGCTTCACTGAAGCTTTCTTT. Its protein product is CASQGFTEAFF.

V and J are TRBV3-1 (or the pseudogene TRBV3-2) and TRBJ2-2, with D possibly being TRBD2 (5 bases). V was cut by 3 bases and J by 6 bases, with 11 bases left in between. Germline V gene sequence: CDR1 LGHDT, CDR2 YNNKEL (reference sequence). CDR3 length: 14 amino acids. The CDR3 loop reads CASSHRIGAGELFF. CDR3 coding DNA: TGTGCCAGCAGCCACCGAATCGGGGCCGGGGAGCTGTTTTTT.

CDR3 bases: TGCACCAGCAGCCGGCTAGCGGGATACGAGCAGTACTTC. This gives the protein CTSSRLAGYEQYF. V is TRBV1 and J is TRBJ2-7; the D call of TRBD2 is as the table states it, not checked on the DNA. TRBV1 has pseudogene status. The length of the CDR3 is 13 residues.

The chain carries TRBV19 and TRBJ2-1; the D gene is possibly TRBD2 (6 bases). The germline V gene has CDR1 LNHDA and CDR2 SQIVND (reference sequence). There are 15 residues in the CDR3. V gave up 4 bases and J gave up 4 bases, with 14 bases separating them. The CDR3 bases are TGTGCCAGTAGTAGGGAGTTGGCGGGGTACAATGAGCAGTTCTTC. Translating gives CASSRELAGYNEQFF.

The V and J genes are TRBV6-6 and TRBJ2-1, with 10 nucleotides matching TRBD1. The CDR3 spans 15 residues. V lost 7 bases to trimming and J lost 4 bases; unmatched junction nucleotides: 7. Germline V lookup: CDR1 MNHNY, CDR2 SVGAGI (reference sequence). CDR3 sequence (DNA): TGTGCCAGCAATCACCGGGACAGGGGTTACAATGAGCAGTTCTTC. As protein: CASNHRDRGYNEQFF.

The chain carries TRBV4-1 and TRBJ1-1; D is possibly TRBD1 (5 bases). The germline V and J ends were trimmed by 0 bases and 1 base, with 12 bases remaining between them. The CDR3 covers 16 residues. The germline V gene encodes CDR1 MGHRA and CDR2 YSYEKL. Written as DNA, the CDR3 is TGCGCCAGCAGCCAAGATCGGGCAGGGTGGAACACTGAAGCTTTCTTT. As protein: CASSQDRAGWNTEAFF.

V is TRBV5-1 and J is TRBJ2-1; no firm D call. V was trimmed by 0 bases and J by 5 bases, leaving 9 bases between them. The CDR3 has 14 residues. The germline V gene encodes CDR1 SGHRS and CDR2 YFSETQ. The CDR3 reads CASSLVGVNNEQFF. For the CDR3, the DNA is TGCGCCAGCAGCTTGGTAGGAGTAAACAATGAGCAGTTCTTC. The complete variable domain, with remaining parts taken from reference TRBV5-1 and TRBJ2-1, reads KAGVTQTPRYLIKTRGQQVTLSCSPISGHRSVSWYQQTPGQGLQFLFEYFSETQRNKGNFPGRFSGRQFSNSRSEMNVSTLELGDSALYLCASSLVGVNNEQFFGPGTRLTVL.

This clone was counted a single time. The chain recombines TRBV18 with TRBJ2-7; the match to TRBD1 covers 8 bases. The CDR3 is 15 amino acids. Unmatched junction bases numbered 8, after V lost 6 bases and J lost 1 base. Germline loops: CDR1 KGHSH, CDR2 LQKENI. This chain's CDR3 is CASSSGGGLSYEQYF. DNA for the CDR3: TGTGCCAGCTCCTCAGGGGGCGGCTTATCCTACGAGCAGTACTTC.

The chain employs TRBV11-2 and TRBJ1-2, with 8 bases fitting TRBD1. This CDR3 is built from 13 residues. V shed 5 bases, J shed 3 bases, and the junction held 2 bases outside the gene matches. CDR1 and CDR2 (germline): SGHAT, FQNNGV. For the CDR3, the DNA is TGTGCCAGCAGCGACAGGGGCCACTATGGCTACACCTTC. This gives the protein CASSDRGHYGYTF.

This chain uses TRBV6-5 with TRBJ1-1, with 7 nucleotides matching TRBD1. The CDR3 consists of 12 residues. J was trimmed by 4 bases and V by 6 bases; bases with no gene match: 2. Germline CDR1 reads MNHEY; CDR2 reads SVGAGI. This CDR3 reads CASSRGTTEAFF. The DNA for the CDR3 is TGTGCCAGCAGCAGGGGGACCACTGAAGCTTTCTTT.

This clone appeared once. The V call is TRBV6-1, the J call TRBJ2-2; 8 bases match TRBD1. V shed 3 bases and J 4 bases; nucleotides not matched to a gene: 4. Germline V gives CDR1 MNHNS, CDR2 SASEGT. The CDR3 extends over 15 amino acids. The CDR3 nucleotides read TGTGCCAGCAGTGATGGGACAGGTCTCACCGGGGAGCTGTTTTTT. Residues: CASSDGTGLTGELFF.

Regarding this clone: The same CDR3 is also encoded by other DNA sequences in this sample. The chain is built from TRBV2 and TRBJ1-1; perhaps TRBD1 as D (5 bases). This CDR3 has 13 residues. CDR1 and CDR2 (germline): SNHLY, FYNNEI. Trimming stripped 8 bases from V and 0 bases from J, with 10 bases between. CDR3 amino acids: CASSGGMNTEAFF. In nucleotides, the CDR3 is TGTGCCAGCTCCGGGGGTATGAACACTGAAGCTTTCTTT.

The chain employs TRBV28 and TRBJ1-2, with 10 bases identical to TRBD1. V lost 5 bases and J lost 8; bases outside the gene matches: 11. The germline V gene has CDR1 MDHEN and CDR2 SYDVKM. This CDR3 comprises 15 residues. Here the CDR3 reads CASSPYPTGGRGYTF. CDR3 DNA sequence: TGTGCCAGCAGTCCCTACCCGACAGGGGGCAGGGGCTACACCTTC.

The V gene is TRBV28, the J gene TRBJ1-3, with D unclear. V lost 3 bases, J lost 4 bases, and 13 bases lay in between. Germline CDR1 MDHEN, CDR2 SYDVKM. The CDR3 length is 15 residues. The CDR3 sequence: CASSFSTQTGNTIYF. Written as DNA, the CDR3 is TGTGCCAGCAGTTTTTCCACACAGACGGGAAACACCATATATTTT.

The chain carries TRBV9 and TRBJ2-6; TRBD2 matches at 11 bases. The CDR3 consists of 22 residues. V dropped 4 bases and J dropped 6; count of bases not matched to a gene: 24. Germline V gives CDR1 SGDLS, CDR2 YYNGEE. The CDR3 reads CASSPPMDEIAGGNLAANVLTF. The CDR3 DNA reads TGTGCCAGCAGCCCCCCGATGGACGAGATAGCGGGGGGGAATCTGGCGGCCAACGTCCTGACTTTC. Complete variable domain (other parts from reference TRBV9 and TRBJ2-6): DSGVTQTPKHLITATGQRVTLRCSPRSGDLSVYWYQQSLDQGLQFLIQYYNGEERAKGNILERFSAQQFPDLHSELNLSSLELGDSALYFCASSPPMDEIAGGNLAANVLTFGAGSRLTVL.

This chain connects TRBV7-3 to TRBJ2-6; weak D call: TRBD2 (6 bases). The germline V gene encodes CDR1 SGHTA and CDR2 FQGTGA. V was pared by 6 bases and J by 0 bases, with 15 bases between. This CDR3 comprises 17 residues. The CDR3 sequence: CASSSGTPPSGANVLTF. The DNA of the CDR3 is TGTGCCAGCAGTTCCGGGACTCCTCCCTCTGGGGCCAACGTCCTGACTTTC.

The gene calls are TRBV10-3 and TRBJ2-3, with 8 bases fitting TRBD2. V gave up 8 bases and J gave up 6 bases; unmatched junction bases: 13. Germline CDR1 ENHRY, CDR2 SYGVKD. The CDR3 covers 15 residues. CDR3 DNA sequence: TGTGCCATCCGGCCCTCGAGACTAGCGTCCGATACGCAGTATTTT. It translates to CAIRPSRLASDTQYF.

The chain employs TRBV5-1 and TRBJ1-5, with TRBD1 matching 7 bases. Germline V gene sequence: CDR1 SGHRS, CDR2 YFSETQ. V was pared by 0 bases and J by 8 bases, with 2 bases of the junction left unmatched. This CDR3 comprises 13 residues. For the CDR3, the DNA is TGCGCCAGCAGCTTGGGGCAGGGGGAGCCCCAGCATTTT. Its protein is CASSLGQGEPQHF.

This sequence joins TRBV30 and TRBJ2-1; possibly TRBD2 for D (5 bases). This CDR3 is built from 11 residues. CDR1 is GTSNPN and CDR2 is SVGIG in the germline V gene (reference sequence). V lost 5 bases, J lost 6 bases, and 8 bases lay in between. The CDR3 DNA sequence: TGTGCCTGGGGACTTGTCAATGAGCAGTTCTTC. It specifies CAWGLVNEQFF.

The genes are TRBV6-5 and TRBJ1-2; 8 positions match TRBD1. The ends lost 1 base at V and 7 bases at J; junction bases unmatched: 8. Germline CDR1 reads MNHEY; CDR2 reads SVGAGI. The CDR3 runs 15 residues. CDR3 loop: CASSYLDRDSSGYTF. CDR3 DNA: TGTGCCAGCAGTTACTTGGACAGGGATTCGTCTGGCTACACCTTC.

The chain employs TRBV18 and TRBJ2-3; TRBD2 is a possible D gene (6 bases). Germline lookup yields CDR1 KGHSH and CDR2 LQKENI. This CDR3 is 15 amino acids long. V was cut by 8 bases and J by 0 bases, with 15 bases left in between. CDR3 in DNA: TGTGCCAGCCACGAACTCGGGACTAGCACAGATACGCAGTATTTT. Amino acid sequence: CASHELGTSTDTQYF. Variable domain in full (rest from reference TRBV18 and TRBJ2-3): NAGVMQNPRHLVRRRGQEARLRCSPMKGHSHVYWYRQLPEEGLKFMVYLQKENIIDESGMPKERFSAEFPKEGPSILRIQQVVRGDSAAYFCASHELGTSTDTQYFGPGTRLTVL.